The TCR beta chain described here comes from a study of blood T cells in healthy people across ages. Findings of the study overall: The study found TCR beta diversity correlated strongly with naive T cell percentage.

V lost 2 bases and J lost 5, with 15 bases in between. Germline V gene lookup returns CDR1 MNHEY and CDR2 SVGEGT. CDR3 length: 15 residues. Using a J-beta primer mix together with a sample-barcoded 5' primer, a second PCR was run for about 6 to 12 cycles. MiXCR was run by TCRdb on the 5' RACE reads, yielding one entry per CDR3 protein. The sample has approximately 850,000 distinct CDR3 sequences, around two fifths seen once. The sample holds a few counts of this clonotype. The antigen is not known. The chain is built from TRBV6-2 or TRBV6-3 and TRBJ2-5, with a possible D match to TRBD2 (7 bases). The clonotype originates from a man aged 55-75 years in good health. Sequencing was performed on blood. For the CDR3, the DNA is TGTGCCAGCAGTTACGACGGGGGGCATTGGGAGACCCAGTACTTC. Its translation is CASSYDGGHWETQYF.